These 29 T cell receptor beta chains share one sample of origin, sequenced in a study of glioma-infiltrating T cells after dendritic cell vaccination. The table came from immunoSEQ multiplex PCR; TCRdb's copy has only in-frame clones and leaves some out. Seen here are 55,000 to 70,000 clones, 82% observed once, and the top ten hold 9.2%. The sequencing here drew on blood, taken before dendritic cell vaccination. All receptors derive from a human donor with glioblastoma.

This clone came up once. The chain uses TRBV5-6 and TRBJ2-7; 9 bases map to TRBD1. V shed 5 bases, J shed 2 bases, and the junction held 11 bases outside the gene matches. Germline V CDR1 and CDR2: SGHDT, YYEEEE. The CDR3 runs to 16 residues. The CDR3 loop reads CASSPQPGQGPYEQYF. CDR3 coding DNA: TGTGCCAGCAGTCCACAACCGGGACAGGGTCCCTACGAGCAGTACTTC. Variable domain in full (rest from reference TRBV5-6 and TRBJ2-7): DAGVTQSPTHLIKTRGQQVTLRCSPKSGHDTVSWYQQALGQGPQFIFQYYEEEERQRGNFPDRFSGHQFPNYSSELNVNALLLGDSALYLCASSPQPGQGPYEQYFGPGTRLTVT.

The CDR3 region is CSAAGTGELFF. In DNA form, the CDR3 reads TGCAGCGCGGCGGGGACCGGGGAGCTGTTTTTT. The chain joins TRBV20-1 to TRBJ2-2, with D maybe TRBD2 (6 bases). The CDR3 length is 11 residues. Germline CDR1 and CDR2: DFQATT and SNEGSKA (reference sequence).

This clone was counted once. The CDR3 is CASSRPDRDTGELFF. The DNA for the CDR3 is TGTGCCAGCAGTAGACCAGACAGGGACACCGGGGAGCTGTTTTTT. The rearrangement joins TRBV25-1 to TRBJ2-2; 7 bases agree with TRBD1. Trimming removed 5 bases from V and 3 bases from J; junction bases left unmatched: 6. The germline V gene has CDR1 MGHDK and CDR2 SYGVNS. CDR3 length: 15 residues.

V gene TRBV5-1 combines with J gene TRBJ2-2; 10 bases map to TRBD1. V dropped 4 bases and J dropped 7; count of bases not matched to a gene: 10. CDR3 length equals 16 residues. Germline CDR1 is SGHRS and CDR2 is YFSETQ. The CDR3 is CASSPGTGVIIGELFF. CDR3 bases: TGCGCCAGCAGCCCAGGGACAGGGGTTATTATCGGGGAGCTGTTTTTT.

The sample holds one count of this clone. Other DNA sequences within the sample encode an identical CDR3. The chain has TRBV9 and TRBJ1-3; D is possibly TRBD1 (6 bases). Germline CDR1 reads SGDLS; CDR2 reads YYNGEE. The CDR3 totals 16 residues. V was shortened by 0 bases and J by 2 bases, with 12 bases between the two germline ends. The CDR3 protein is CASSVVSGGPGNTIYF. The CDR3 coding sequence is TGTGCCAGCAGCGTAGTCTCCGGGGGGCCTGGAAACACCATATATTTT.

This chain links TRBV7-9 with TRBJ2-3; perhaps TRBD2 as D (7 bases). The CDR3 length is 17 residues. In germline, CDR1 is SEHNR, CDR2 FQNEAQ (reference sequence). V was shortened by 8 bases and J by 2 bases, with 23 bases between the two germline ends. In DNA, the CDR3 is TGTGCCAGCCAAGGCGAGATCTGGCGGGGGCCCACAGATACGCAGTATTTT. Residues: CASQGEIWRGPTDTQYF.

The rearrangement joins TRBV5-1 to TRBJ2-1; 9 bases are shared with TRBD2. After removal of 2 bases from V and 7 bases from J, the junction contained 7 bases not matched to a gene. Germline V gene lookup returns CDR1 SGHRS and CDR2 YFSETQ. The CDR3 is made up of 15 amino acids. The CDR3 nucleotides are TGCGCCAGCAGCTTACAAAGCGGGGGGACGAATGAGCAGTTCTTC. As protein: CASSLQSGGTNEQFF.

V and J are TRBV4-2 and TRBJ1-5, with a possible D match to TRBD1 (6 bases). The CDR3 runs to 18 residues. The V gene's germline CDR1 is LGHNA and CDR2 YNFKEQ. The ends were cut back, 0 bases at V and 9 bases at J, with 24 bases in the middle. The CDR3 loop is CASSQDIWDTLRFWPQHF. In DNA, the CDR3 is TGTGCCAGCAGCCAAGATATATGGGACACCCTTAGATTTTGGCCCCAGCATTTT.

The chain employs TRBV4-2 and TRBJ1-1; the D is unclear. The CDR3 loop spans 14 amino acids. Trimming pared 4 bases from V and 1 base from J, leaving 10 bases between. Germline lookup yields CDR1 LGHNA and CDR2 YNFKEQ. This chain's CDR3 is CASSPVTGNTEAFF. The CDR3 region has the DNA TGTGCCAGCAGCCCTGTAACTGGGAACACTGAAGCTTTCTTT.

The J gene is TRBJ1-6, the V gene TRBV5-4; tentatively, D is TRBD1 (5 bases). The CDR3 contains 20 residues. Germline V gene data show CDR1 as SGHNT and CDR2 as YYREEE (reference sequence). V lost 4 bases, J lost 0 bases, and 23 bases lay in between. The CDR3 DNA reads TGTGCCAGCAGCGAGCAGCGGGACCGACAAAGAAGCTCCTATAATTCACCCCTCCACTTT. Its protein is CASSEQRDRQRSSYNSPLHF.

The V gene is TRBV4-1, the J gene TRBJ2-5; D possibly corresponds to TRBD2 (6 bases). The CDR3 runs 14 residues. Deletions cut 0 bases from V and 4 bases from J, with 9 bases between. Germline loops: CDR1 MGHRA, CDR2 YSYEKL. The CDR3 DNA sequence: TGCGCCAGCAGCCAAGAAGTGGGGGGAGAGACCCAGTACTTC. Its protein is CASSQEVGGETQYF.

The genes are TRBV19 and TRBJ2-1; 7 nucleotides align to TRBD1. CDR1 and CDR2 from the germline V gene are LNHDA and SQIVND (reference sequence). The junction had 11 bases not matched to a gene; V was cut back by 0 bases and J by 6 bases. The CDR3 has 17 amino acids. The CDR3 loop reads CASSIEGQNPVANEQFF. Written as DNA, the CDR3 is TGTGCCAGTAGTATAGAGGGACAGAACCCCGTAGCCAATGAGCAGTTCTTC.

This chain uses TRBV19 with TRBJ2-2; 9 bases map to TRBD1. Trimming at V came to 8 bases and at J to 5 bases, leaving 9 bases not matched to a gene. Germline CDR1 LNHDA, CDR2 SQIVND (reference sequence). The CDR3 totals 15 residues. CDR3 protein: CASRTGGERTGELFF. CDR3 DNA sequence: TGTGCCAGTCGTACAGGGGGCGAAAGGACCGGGGAGCTGTTTTTT.

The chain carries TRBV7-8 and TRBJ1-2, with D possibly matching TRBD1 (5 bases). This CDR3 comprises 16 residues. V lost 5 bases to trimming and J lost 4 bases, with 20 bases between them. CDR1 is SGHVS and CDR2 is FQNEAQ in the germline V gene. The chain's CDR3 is CASSLSAYGGGYGYTF. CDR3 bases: TGTGCCAGCAGCCTTAGCGCCTACGGGGGAGGCTATGGCTACACCTTC.

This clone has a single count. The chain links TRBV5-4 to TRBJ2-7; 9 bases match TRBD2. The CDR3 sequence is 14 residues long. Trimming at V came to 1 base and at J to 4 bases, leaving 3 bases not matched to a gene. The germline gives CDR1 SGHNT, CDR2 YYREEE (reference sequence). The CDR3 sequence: CASSLSGGTYEQYF. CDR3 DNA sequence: TGTGCCAGCAGCTTGAGCGGGGGGACATACGAGCAGTACTTC.

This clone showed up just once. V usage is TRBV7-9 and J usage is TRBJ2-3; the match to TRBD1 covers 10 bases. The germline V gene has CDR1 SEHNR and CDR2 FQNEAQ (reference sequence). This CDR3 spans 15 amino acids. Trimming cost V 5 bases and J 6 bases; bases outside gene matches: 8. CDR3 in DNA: TGTGCCAGCAGCAAAACCGGGACAGGGGCTGATACGCAGTATTTT. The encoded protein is CASSKTGTGADTQYF.

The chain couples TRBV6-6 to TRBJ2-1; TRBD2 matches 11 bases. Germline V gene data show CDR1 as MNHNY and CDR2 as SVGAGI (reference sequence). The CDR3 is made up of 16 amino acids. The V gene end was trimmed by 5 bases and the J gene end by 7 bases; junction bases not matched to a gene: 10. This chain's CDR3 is CASSPITSGGDNEQFF. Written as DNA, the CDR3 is TGTGCCAGCAGTCCAATTACTAGCGGGGGAGATAATGAGCAGTTCTTC.

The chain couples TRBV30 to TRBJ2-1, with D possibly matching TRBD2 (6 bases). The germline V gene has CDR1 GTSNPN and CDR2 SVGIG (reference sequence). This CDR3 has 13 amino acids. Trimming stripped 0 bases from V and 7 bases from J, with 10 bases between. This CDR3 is CAWSVWRVNEQFF. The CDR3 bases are TGTGCCTGGAGTGTTTGGAGGGTGAATGAGCAGTTCTTC.

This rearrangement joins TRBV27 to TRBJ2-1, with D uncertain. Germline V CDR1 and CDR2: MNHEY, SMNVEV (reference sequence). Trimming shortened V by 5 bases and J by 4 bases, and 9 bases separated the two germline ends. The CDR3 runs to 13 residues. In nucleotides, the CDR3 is TGTGCCAGCAGTGGTCAGGTATACAATGAGCAGTTCTTC. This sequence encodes CASSGQVYNEQFF.

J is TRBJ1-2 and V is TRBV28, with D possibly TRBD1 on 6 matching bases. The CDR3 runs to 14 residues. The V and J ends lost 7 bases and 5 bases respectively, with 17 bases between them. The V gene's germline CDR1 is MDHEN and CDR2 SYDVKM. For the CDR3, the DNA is TGTGCCAGCACCCAGGGGTGGGGACGATATGGCTACACCTTC. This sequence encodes CASTQGWGRYGYTF.

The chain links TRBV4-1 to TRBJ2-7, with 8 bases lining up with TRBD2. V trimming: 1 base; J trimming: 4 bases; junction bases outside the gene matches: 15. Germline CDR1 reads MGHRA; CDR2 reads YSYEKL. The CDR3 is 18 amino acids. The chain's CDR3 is CASSQVVSGGYRGYEQYF. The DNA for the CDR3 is TGCGCCAGCAGCCAAGTTGTCAGCGGGGGCTACCGGGGGTACGAGCAGTACTTC.

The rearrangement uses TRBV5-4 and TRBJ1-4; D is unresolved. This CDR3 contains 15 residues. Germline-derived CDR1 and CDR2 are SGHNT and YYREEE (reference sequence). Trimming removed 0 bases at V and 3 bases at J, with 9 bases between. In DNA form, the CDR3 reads TGTGCCAGCAGCTTGGGATTAACAGCTAATGAAAAACTGTTTTTT. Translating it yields CASSLGLTANEKLFF.

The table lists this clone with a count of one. The CDR3 nucleotides are TGTGCTAGTGGTTTGGTACAGGGAACCCCCGAGCAGTACTTC. Translating it yields CASGLVQGTPEQYF. The genes are TRBV12-5 and TRBJ2-7, with D possibly being TRBD1 (6 bases). V was trimmed by 0 bases and J by 6 bases, leaving 12 bases between them. CDR1 and CDR2 from the germline V gene are LGHNT and FRNRAP. The CDR3 runs 14 residues.

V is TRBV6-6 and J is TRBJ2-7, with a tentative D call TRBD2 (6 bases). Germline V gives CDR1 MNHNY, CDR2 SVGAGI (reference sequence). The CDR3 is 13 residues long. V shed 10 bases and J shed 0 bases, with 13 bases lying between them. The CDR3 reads CATAGSPSYEQYF. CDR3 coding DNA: TGTGCCACAGCGGGCAGCCCCTCCTACGAGCAGTACTTC.

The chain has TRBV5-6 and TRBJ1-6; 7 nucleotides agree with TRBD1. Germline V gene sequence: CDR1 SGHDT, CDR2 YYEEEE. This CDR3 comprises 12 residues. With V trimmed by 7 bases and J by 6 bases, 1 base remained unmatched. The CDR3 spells CASGTVNSPLHF. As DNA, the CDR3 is TGTGCCAGCGGGACAGTTAATTCACCCCTCCACTTT.

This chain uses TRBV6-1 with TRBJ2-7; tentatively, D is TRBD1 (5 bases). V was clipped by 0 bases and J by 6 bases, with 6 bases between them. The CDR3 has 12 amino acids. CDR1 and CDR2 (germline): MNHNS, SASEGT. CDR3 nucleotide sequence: TGTGCCAGCAGTGAAGCGACAGTCGAGCAGTACTTC. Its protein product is CASSEATVEQYF.

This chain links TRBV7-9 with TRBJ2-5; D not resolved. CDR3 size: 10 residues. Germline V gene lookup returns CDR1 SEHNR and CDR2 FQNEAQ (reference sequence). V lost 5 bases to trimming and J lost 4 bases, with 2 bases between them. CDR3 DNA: TGTGCCAGCAGCCTAGAGACCCAGTACTTC. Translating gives CASSLETQYF.

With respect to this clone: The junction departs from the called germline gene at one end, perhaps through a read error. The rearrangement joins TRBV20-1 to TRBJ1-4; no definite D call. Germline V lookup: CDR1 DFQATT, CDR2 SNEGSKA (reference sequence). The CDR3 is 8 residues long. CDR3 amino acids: CSAASQVF. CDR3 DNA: TGCAGTGCCGCGTCCCAGGTTTTT.

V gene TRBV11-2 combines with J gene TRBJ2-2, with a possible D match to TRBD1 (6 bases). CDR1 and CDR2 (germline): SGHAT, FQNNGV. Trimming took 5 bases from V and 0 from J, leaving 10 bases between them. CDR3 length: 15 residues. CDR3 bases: TGTGCCAGCAGCCCGGGGACAACGAACACCGGGGAGCTGTTTTTT. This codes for CASSPGTTNTGELFF.